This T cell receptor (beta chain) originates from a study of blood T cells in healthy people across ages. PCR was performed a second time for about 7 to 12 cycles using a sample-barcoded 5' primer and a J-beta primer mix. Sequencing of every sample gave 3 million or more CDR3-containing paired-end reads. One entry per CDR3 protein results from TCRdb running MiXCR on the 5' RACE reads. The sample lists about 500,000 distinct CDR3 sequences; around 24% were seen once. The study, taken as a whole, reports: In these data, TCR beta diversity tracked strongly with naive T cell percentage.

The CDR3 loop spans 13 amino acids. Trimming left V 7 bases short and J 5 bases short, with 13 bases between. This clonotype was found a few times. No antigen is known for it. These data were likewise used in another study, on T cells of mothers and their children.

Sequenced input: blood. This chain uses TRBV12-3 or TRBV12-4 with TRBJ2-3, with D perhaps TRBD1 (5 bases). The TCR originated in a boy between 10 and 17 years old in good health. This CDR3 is CASIPGYGDTQYF. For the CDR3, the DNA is TGTGCCAGCATACCAGGGTACGGAGATACGCAGTATTTT.